This T cell receptor (beta chain) was recorded in a study of T cells in Graves' hyperthyroidism and ophthalmopathy. Study conclusions and caveats: In the blood, most expanded thyroid clonotypes above 0.001 appeared as well.

This clonotype was seen many times. Its antigen remains unknown. Amplification yielded TCR beta CDR3 regions, with RNA transcripts as the source. During a first-round RT-PCR of the TCR CDR3, the HTBI primer set was used. One entry per CDR3 protein results from TCRdb running MiXCR on the multiplex PCR reads. Counted here are 620,000 or so distinct CDR3 sequences, 14% occurring once; the ten biggest clones make up about an eighth. A patient was excluded if there was uncontrolled infection, other autoimmune disease, pregnancy or lactation. Diagnoses were established using clinical symptoms, serum thyroxine and TRAb, thyroid ultrasound and orbital computed tomography. V trimming: 2 bases; J trimming: 1 base; junction bases outside the gene matches: 3. The CDR3 extends over 16 amino acids. Per the germline V gene, CDR1 is SNHLY and CDR2 is FYNNEI.

The sample was blood. V is TRBV2 and J is TRBJ2-2, with 8 bases identical to TRBD1. The source is a woman aged 50 to 60 with Graves' ophthalmopathy. CDR3 bases: TGTGCCAGCAGTGAACAGGGGACAGGGAACACCGGGGAGCTGTTTTTT. Encoded protein: CASSEQGTGNTGELFF.